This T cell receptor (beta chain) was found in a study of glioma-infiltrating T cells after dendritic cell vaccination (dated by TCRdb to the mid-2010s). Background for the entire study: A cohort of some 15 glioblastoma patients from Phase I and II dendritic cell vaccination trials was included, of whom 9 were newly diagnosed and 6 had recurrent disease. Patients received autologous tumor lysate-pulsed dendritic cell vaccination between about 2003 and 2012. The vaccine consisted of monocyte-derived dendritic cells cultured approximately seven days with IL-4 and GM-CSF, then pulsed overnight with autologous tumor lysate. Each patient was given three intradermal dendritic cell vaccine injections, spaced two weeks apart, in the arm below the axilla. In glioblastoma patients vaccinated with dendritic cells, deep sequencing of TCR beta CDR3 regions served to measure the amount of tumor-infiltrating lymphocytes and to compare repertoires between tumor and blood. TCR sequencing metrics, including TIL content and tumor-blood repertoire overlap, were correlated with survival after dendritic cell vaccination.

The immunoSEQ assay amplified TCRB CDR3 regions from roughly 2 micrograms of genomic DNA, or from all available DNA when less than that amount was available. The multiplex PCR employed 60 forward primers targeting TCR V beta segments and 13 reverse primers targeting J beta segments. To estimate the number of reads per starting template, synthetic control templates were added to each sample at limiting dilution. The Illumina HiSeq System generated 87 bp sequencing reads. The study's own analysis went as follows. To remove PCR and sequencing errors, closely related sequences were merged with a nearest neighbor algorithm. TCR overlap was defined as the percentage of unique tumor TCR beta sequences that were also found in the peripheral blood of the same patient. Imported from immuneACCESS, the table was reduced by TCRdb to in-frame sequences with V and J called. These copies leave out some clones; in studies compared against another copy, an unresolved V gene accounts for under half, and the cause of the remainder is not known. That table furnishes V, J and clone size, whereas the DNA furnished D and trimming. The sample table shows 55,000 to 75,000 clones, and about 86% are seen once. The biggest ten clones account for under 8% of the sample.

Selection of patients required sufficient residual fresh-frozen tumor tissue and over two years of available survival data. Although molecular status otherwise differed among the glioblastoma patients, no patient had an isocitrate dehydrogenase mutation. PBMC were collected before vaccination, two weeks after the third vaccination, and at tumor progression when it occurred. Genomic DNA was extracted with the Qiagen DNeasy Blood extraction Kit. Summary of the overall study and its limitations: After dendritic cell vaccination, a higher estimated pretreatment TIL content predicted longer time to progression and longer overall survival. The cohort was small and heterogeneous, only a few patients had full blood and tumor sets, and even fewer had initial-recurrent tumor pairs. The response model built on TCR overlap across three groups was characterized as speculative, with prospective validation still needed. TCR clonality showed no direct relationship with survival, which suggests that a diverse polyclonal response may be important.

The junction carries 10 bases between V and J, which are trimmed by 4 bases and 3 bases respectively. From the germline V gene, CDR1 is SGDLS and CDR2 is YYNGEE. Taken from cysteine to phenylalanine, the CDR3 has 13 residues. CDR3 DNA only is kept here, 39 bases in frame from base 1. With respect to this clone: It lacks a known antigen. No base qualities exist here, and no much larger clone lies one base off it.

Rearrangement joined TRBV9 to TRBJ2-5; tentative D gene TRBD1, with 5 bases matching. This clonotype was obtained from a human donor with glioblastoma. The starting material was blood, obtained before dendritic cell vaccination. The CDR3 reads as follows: CASSPRTKETQYF. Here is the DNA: TGTGCCAGCAGCCCCCGGACAAAAGAGACCCAGTACTTC.